The T cell receptor beta chain under discussion was sequenced for a study of CD8 T cells in ankylosing spondylitis (dated by TCRdb to 2017 to 2019). Some background on the complete study: The study set out to find disease-linked TCR variants by profiling T cell receptor beta repertoires in ankylosing spondylitis patients and healthy donors. Peripheral blood was sampled, and synovial fluid was also collected from ankylosing spondylitis patients. The whole study cohort included 108 healthy donors and 20 to 30 ankylosing spondylitis patients.

For sequencing, an Illumina HiSeq 2500 was employed. TCR beta libraries were prepared by quantitative 5'-RACE with molecular barcodes. Per the original workflow: To identify disease-linked TCR variants, a new computational method was used, one built on a probabilistic model of VDJ rearrangement. In-frame beta chains were kept once TCRdb had trimmed the public reads at Q25 with fastp and called clones with MiXCR. A single entry per CDR3 protein holds the most common genes and DNA from its merged rows. TCRdb assigned the V and J calls; the authors' analysis was not used. The sample table holds approximately 46,000 distinct CDR3 sequences, of which 11% were seen once. The ten top clones hold about 1.4% of the sample. V is cut by 7 bases and J by 3 bases, and the space between the germline ends is 15 bases. The germline V gene (reference sequence) supplies CDR1 DFQATT and CDR2 SNEGSKA. The CDR3 covers 13 residues, taking in both the cysteine and the phenylalanine. The kept DNA is CDR3 alone, 39 bases in frame from the first base.

A note on this clonotype: The antigen it recognizes is unknown. Base qualities are not recorded, but no much larger clone differs from it by a single base.

Points the paper makes about the study in general: Blood from ankylosing spondylitis patients appeared to be characterized by a TCR beta motif composed of roughly eight highly homologous amino acid variants. The disease-linked clones were reported as significantly enriched in matched synovial fluid samples from ankylosing spondylitis patients. A CD8+ phenotype was shown by the disease-linked clones, which were found at relatively low frequencies in peripheral blood. Some motif variants had previously been reported in the synovial fluid and blood of reactive arthritis patients, which suggests shared mechanisms of disease initiation.

In this chain, TRBV20-1 is recombined with TRBJ1-2, with the D gene too uncertain to name. The source material was blood, either unsorted or a sorted T cell fraction (not recorded which). The source is a male donor with ankylosing spondylitis or in good health (not recorded which). The CDR3: CSVPTGSHYGYTF. The bases are TGCAGTGTACCGACCGGGAGTCACTATGGCTACACCTTC.